The clone carrying this T cell receptor (beta chain) is labeled medium-sized (0.01 to 0.1%). Its antigen remains unknown. Each CDR3 protein gets one entry after TCRdb re-called the 5' RACE reads with MiXCR. The profile shows about 8,900 distinct CDR3 sequences, around a quarter of them singletons. This CDR3 has 14 amino acids. From germline, CDR1 is SGHAT and CDR2 FQDESV (reference sequence). V lost 5 bases to trimming and J lost 5 bases; unmatched junction nucleotides: 7. Notes on the study in general: The TCR gene usage of tumor memory CD4+ T cells clustered together with blood and lymph node memory CD4+ cells and with lymph node naive CD4+ cells.

The clonotype comes from a female donor with breast cancer. Sequencing was done on a sample of naive CD4+ T cells sorted from a lymph node. Specified subset: naive CD4+ T cells, CD4+CD45RA+CD25-. This rearrangement joins TRBV11-1 to TRBJ1-1; the match to TRBD1 covers 8 bases. As DNA, the CDR3 is TGTGCCAGCAGCACCAACAGGGGGAGGACTGAAGCTTTCTTT. Its protein is CASSTNRGRTEAFF.